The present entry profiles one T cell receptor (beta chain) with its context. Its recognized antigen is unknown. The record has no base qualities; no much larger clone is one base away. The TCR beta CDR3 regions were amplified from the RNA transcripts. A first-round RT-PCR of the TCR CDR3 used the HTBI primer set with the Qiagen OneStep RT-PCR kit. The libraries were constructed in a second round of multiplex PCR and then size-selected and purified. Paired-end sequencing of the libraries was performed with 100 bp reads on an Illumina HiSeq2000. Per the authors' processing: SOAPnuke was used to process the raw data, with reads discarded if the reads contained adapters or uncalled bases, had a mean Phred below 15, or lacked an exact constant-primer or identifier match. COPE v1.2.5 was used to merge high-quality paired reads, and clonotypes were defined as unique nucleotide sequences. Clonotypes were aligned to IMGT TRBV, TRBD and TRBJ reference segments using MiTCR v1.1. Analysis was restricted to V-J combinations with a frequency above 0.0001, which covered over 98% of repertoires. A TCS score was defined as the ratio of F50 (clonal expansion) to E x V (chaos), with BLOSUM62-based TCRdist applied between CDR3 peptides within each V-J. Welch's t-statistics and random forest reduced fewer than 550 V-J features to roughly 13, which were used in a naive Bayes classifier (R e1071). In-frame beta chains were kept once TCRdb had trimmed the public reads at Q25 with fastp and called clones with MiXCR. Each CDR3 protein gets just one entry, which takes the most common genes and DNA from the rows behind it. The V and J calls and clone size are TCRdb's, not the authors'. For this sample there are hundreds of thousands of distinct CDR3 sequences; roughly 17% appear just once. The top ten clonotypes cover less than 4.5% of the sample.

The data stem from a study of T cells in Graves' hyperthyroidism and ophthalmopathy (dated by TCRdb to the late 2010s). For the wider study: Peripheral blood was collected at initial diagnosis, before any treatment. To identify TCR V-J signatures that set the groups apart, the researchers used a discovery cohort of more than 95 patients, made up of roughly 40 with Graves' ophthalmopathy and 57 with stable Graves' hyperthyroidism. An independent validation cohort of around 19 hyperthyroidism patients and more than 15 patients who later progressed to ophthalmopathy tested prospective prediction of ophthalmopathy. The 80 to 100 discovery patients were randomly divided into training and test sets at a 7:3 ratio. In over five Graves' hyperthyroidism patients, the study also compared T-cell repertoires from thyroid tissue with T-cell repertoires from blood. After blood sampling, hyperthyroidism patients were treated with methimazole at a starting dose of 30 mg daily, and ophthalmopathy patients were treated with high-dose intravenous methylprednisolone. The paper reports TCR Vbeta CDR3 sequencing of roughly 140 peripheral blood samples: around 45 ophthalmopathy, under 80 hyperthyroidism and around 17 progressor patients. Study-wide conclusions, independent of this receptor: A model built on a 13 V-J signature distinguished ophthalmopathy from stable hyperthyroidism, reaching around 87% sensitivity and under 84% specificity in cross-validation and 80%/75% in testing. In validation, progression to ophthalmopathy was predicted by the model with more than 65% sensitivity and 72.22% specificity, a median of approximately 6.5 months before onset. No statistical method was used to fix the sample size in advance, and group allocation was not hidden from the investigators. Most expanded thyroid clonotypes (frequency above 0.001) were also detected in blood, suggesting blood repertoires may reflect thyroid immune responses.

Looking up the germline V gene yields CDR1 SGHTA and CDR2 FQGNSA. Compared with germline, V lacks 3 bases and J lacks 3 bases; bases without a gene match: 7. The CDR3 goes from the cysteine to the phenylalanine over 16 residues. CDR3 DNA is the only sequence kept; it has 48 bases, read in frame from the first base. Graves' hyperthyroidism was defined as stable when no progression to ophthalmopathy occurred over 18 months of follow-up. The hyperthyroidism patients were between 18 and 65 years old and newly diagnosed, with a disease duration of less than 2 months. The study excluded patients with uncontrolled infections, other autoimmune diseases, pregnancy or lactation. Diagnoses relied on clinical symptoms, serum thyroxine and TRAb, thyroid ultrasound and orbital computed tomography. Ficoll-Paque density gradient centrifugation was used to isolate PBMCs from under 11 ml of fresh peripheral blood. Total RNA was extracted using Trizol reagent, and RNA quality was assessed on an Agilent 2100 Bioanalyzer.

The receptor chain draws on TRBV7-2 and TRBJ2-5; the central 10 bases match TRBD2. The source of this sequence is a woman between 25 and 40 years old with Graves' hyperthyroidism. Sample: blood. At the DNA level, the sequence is TGTGCCAGCAGCTTGGTGGTAGGACTAGCGGAAGAGACCCAGTACTTC. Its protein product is CASSLVVGLAEETQYF.